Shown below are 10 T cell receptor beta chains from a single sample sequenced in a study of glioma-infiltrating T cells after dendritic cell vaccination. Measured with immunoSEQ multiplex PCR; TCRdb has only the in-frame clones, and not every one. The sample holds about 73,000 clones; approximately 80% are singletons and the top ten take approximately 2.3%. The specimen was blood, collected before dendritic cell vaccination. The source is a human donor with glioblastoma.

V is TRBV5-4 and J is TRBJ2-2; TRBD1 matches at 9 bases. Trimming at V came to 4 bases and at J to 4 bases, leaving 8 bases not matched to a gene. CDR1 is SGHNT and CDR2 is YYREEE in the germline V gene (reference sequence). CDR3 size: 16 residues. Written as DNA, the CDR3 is TGTGCCAGCAGCACCCCCGGGACAGGGCTCACCGGGGAGCTGTTTTTT. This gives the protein CASSTPGTGLTGELFF.

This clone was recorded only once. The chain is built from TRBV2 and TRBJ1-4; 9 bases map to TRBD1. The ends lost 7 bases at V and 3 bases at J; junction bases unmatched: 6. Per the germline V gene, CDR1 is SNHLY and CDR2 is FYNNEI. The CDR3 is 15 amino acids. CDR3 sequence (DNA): TGTGCCAGCACCCCGCGGACAGGGGCTAATGAAAAACTGTTTTTT. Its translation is CASTPRTGANEKLFF. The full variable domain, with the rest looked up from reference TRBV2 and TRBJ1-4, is EPEVTQTPSHQVTQMGQEVILRCVPISNHLYFYWYRQILGQKVEFLVSFYNNEISEKSEIFDDQFSVERPDGSNFTLKIRSTKLEDSAMYFCASTPRTGANEKLFFGSGTQLSVL.

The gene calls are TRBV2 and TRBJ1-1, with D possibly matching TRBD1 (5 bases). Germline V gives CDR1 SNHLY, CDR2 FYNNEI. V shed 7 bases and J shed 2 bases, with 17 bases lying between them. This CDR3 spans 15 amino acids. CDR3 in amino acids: CASKARLGGNTEAFF. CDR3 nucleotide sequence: TGTGCCAGCAAAGCCCGCTTGGGGGGAAACACTGAAGCTTTCTTT.

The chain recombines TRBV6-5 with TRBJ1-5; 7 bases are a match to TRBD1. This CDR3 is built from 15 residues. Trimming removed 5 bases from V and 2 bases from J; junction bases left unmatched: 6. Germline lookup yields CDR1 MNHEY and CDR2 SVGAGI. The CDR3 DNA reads TGTGCCAGCAGTGCCGACAGGGTTGGCAATCAGCCCCAGCATTTT. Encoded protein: CASSADRVGNQPQHF.

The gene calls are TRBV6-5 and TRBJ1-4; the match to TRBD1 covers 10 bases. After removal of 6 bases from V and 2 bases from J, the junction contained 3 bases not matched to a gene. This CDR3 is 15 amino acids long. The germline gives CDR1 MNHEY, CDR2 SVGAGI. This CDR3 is CASRTGGATNEKLFF. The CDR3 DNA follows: TGTGCCAGCAGGACAGGGGGCGCGACTAATGAAAAACTGTTTTTT.

In DNA form, the CDR3 reads TGTGCCAGCAGCTCGGACAGGGCCAGCTATGGCTACACCTTC. Protein sequence: CASSSDRASYGYTF. V gene TRBV2 combines with J gene TRBJ1-2, with 8 bases matching TRBD1. The V and J ends lost 6 bases and 4 bases, in that order; junction bases with no gene match: 7. The CDR3 extends over 14 amino acids. The germline CDR1 and CDR2 sequences are SNHLY and FYNNEI.

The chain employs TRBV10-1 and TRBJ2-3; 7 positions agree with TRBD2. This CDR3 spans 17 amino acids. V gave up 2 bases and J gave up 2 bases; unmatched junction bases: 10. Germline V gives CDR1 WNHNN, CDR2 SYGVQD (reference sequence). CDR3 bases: TGCGCCAGCAGTGAGAAGGGGCCCCTAGCGGTCACAGATACGCAGTATTTT. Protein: CASSEKGPLAVTDTQYF.

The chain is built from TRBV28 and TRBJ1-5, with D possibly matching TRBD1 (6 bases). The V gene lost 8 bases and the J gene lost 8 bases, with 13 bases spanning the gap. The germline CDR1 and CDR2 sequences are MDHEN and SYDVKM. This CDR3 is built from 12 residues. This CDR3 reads CASGQGWEPQHF. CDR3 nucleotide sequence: TGTGCCAGCGGGCAGGGGTGGGAGCCCCAGCATTTT. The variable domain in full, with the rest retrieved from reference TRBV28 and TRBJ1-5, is DVKVTQSSRYLVKRTGEKVFLECVQDMDHENMFWYRQDPGLGLRLIYFSYDVKMKEKGDIPEGYSVSREKKERFSLILESASTNQTSMYLCASGQGWEPQHFGDGTRLSIL.

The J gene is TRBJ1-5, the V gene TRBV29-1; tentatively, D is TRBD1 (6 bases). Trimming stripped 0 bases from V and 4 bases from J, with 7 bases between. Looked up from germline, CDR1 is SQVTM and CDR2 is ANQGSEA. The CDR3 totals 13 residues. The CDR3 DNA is TGCAGCGTTGAAGAGACAGGTAATCAGCCCCAGCATTTT. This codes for CSVEETGNQPQHF.

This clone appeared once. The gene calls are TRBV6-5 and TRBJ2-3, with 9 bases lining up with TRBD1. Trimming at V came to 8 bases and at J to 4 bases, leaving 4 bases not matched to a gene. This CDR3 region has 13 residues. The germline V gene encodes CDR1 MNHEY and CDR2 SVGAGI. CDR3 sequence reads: CASHRGPSDTQYF. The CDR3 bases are TGTGCCAGCCACAGGGGGCCGTCAGATACGCAGTATTTT.